The clone carrying this TCR beta chain showed up many times. As yet, its antigen is unknown. The data originate from a study of breast tumors, draining lymph nodes, adjacent tissues. Study results and limitations: Findings are consistent with lymph node origin and intratumoral expansion of most tumor T cells. Luminal-like breast cancer showed significantly higher tumor–nontumor repertoire similarity than basal-like. That most tumor T cells come from lymph nodes remained unproven. Tumor repertoires ranked between lymph nodes and nontumor tissue in diversity, with V and J gene preferences.

The CDR3 is 15 residues long. Per germline, CDR1 LNHDA and CDR2 SQIVND (reference sequence). The V end was cut by 4 bases, the J end by 0 bases, with 12 bases between. The lymph nodes were axillary draining lymph nodes from breast cancer patients. TCRdb fed the multiplex PCR reads into MiXCR, producing one record per CDR3 protein. The data contain about 94,000 distinct CDR3 sequences, approximately 29% of them singletons. The sample consisted of axillary lymph node tissue. V usage is TRBV19 and J usage is TRBJ1-2; D uncertain. This sequence originates from a female donor with breast cancer. Some clones in this sample may be carry-over from other donors' samples. The CDR3, as DNA: TGTGCCAGTAGTACGGTGACGGGGACTAACTATGGCTACACCTTC. Its protein is CASSTVTGTNYGYTF.